This TCR beta chain was obtained from a study of T cells in Graves' hyperthyroidism and ophthalmopathy. Authors of the study amplified TCR beta CDR3 regions from RNA transcripts. TCR CDR3 underwent first-round RT-PCR with the HTBI primer set. TCRdb independently ran MiXCR on the multiplex PCR reads; one entry per CDR3 protein. The sample consists of roughly 400,000 distinct CDR3 sequences, roughly 25% of them appearing once. Regarding the study as a whole: With a median lead of 6.5 months before onset, the model predicted ophthalmopathy. Researchers found most expanded thyroid clonotypes above 0.001 in blood as well.

This CDR3 comprises 15 residues. CDR1 SEHNR and CDR2 FQNEAQ come from the germline V gene (reference sequence). The junction had 7 bases not matched to a gene; V was cut back by 5 bases and J by 6 bases. Comments on this clonotype: Its cognate antigen is unknown.

Researchers barred patients who had uncontrolled infection, other autoimmune disease, pregnancy or lactation. The TCR originated in a man between 50 and 59 years old with Graves' hyperthyroidism. The gene calls are TRBV7-9 and TRBJ2-2; 9 positions match TRBD2. Source material: blood. DNA of the CDR3: TGTGCCAGCAGCCAACTGACTAGCGGTTCCGGGGAGCTGTTTTTT. This gives the protein CASSQLTSGSGELFF. Full variable domain (missing parts from reference TRBV7-9 and TRBJ2-2): DTGVSQNPRHKITKRGQNVTFRCDPISEHNRLYWYRQTLGQGPEFLTYFQNEAQLEKSRLLSDRFSAERPKGSFSTLEIQRTEQGDSAMYLCASSQLTSGSGELFFGEGSRLTVL.